This TCR beta chain was identified during a study of cytomegalovirus exposure and HLA in healthy donors. Study overall: Findings of an earlier analysis included some 120 million unique TCR beta sequences from roughly 200 million T cells. About 85 million unique TCRs from HLA-typed donors were held in an early release of data. Study observations and caveats: Later work found most CMV-associated TCR beta chains apparently HLA-restricted. Rare TCR sequences predominated, though certain public TCRs were found in many donors.

Turning to this clone: What it binds is not known.

Vbeta (60) and Jbeta (13) primers were used in the PCR. The assay was immunoSEQ multiplex PCR, and TCRdb's table has in-frame clones only and misses some. The sample lists 60,000 to 75,000 clones, 74% seen once, with 11% in the top ten. Unmatched junction bases numbered 2, after V lost 4 bases and J lost 0 bases. The CDR3 sequence is 15 residues long. The V gene's germline CDR1 is ENHRY and CDR2 SYGVKD. The sequencing sample was made of PBMCs. The rearrangement links TRBV10-3 to TRBJ2-4; 8 nucleotides align to TRBD2. This receptor was taken from a woman in her sixties in good health and CMV-seropositive. The CDR3 spells CAISGTSGAKNIQYF. CDR3 nucleotides: TGTGCCATCAGTGGAACTAGCGGAGCCAAAAACATTCAGTACTTC.